The 30 T cell receptor beta chains listed next were all sequenced from one sample in a study of molecular identifiers for immune sequencing clone quantification (dated by TCRdb to the late 2010s). To prepare the library, PCR was applied. TCRdb lists the instrument as Illumina HiSeq 4000. In TCRdb, the public reads were trimmed at Q25 with fastp and aligned with MiXCR, with productive beta chains retained. Under each unique CDR3 protein, matching rows form one entry showing the most common genes and DNA. Present in this sample are just under 65,000 distinct CDR3 sequences, around 17% of which were seen just once. The top ten clonotypes cover approximately 1.6% of the sample. Source material: naive CD8+ T cells from blood, with Jurkat cell RNA spiked in. The label giving this sample's cell subset or site can be read as: FACS-sorted CD8+CD4-CCR7+CD45RA+ naive T cells. These receptors were obtained from a human donor in good health. Some libraries in this study had Jurkat cell RNA spiked in.

This clonotype has a count of ten or more. The chain carries TRBV10-3 and TRBJ2-3; D is possibly TRBD2 (6 bases). The CDR3 is made up of 17 amino acids. Trimming left V 3 bases short and J 1 base short, with 17 bases between. From germline, CDR1 is ENHRY and CDR2 SYGVKD. The CDR3 protein is CAISDLLTPGGTDTQYF. The CDR3 nucleotides read TGTGCCATCAGTGACCTTTTGACTCCGGGGGGCACAGATACGCAGTATTTT.

This clonotype was picked up many times. V is TRBV27 and J is TRBJ2-5, with 11 nucleotides matching TRBD2. Germline trimming cut 6 bases from V and 3 bases from J; bases unmatched to any gene: 0. The CDR3 is 13 amino acids. Germline CDR1 MNHEY, CDR2 SMNVEV (reference sequence). The CDR3 DNA reads as TGTGCCAGCAGACTAGCGGGAGAAGAGACCCAGTACTTC. It yields the protein CASRLAGEETQYF.

The table lists this clonotype with a few counts. V and J are TRBV6-5 and TRBJ2-1; 9 nucleotides agree with TRBD2. Germline V gene data show CDR1 as MNHEY and CDR2 as SVGAGI. Germline trimming cut 5 bases from V and 7 bases from J; bases unmatched to any gene: 3. CDR3 size: 13 residues. The CDR3 region is CASSISGSNEQFF. CDR3 coding DNA: TGTGCCAGCAGTATTAGCGGGAGTAATGAGCAGTTCTTC.

About this clonotype itself: A much larger clone is a single base away; this may be a read error. CDR3 in amino acids: CASSQVRDEQFF. DNA of the CDR3: TGTGCCAGCAGCCAAGTTAGGGATGAGCAGTTCTTC. The chain combines TRBV14 with TRBJ2-1; D gene ambiguous. There are 12 residues in the CDR3. V was shortened by 1 base and J by 8 bases, with 6 bases between the two germline ends. Germline CDR1 is SGHDN and CDR2 is FVKESK.

This clonotype came up many times. V and J are TRBV6-2 or TRBV6-3 and TRBJ1-1, with 7 positions matching TRBD1. Germline values: CDR1 MNHEY, CDR2 SVGEGT. V lost 6 bases, J lost 0 bases, and 4 bases stayed unmatched. This CDR3 comprises 14 residues. The CDR3 region is CASRGTVMNTEAFF. CDR3 sequence (DNA): TGTGCCAGCAGGGGGACAGTCATGAACACTGAAGCTTTCTTT.

This clonotype was recorded at least ten times. This sequence joins TRBV27 and TRBJ2-2, with D unresolved. The V end lost 3 bases, the J end lost 4 bases, and 15 bases lay between the germline ends. Germline V gene sequence: CDR1 MNHEY, CDR2 SMNVEV (reference sequence). The CDR3 has 16 amino acids. CDR3 nucleotide sequence: TGTGCCAGCAGTTTTTTTTCCCCATTCAGCACCGGGGAGCTGTTTTTT. This sequence encodes CASSFFSPFSTGELFF.

As concerns this clonotype: One junction end does not reproduce the germline sequence, and a read error may be involved. The V gene is TRBV6-2 or TRBV6-3, the J gene TRBJ2-1; possible D gene TRBD1, 5 bases. The germline V gene encodes CDR1 MNHEY and CDR2 SVGEGT. The CDR3 is 15 residues long. The CDR3 DNA reads as TGTGCCAGCAGTTTCGAAGGGGTCATTAACAATGAGCAGTCCTTC. Its translation is CASSFEGVINNEQSF.

This clonotype was counted at least ten times. The rearrangement joins TRBV7-8 to TRBJ2-1; D is perhaps TRBD2 (6 bases). V was shortened by 8 bases and J by 0 bases, with 11 bases between the two germline ends. The germline gives CDR1 SGHVS, CDR2 FQNEAQ. The CDR3 is 14 residues long. DNA for the CDR3: TGTGCCAGCGGGGTCGGGAGCTCCTACAATGAGCAGTTCTTC. Translation gives CASGVGSSYNEQFF.

The table lists this clonotype with many counts. The chain employs TRBV19 and TRBJ2-7; D gene ambiguous. Trimming removed 0 bases from V and 3 bases from J, with 6 bases in between. In germline, CDR1 is LNHDA, CDR2 SQIVND (reference sequence). The CDR3 is 13 amino acids. The CDR3 DNA follows: TGTGCCAGTAGTATAGACCCGGTCTACGAGCAGTACTTC. It encodes CASSIDPVYEQYF. Drawing the rest from reference TRBV19 and TRBJ2-7, the complete variable domain is DGGITQSPKYLFRKEGQNVTLSCEQNLNHDAMYWYRQDPGQGLRLIYYSQIVNDFQKGDIAEGYSVSREKKESFPLTVTSAQKNPTAFYLCASSIDPVYEQYFGPGTRLTVT.

This clonotype was observed many times. The chain joins TRBV7-9 to TRBJ2-2, with D possibly matching TRBD2 (6 bases). Germline V gene sequence: CDR1 SEHNR, CDR2 FQNEAQ (reference sequence). The CDR3 spans 17 residues. V lost 0 bases and J lost 3, with 14 bases in between. The CDR3, as DNA: TGTGCCAGCAGCTTAGCCGGCGGGGCGGGTCACACCGGGGAGCTGTTTTTT. Protein product: CASSLAGGAGHTGELFF. Supplemented by reference TRBV7-9 and TRBJ2-2, the full variable domain reads DTGVSQNPRHKITKRGQNVTFRCDPISEHNRLYWYRQTLGQGPEFLTYFQNEAQLEKSRLLSDRFSAERPKGSFSTLEIQRTEQGDSAMYLCASSLAGGAGHTGELFFGEGSRLTVL.

This clonotype appeared many times. The genes are TRBV12-3 or TRBV12-4 and TRBJ2-3; D ambiguous. Trimming cost V 5 bases and J 2 bases, with 11 bases left between them. The CDR3 consists of 14 residues. The CDR3 loop is CASSPIGPTDTQYF. The CDR3 bases are TGTGCCAGCAGTCCTATCGGACCCACAGATACGCAGTATTTT.

With respect to this clonotype: A read error may explain this, as a much larger clone is one base away. The genes are TRBV30 and TRBJ2-7; D gene unclear. V was clipped by 4 bases and J by 5 bases, with 12 bases between them. Germline-derived CDR1 and CDR2 are GTSNPN and SVGIG (reference sequence). The CDR3 has 12 residues. CDR3 DNA: TGTGCCTGGACGCGAGGCGATAACGAGCAGTACTTC. Translated, it gives CAWTRGDNEQYF.

The V call is TRBV9, the J call TRBJ2-1; D is possibly TRBD2 (5 bases). V gave up 0 bases and J gave up 5 bases, with 21 bases separating them. This CDR3 has 18 amino acids. The germline V gene encodes CDR1 SGDLS and CDR2 YYNGEE. CDR3 coding DNA: TGTGCCAGCAGCGTAGTAGCTGGGCTAGACTACGACCACAATGAGCAGTTCTTC. Translated, it gives CASSVVAGLDYDHNEQFF.

This clonotype has at least ten counts. This CDR3 reads CASSQGLASGEQYF. CDR3 sequence (DNA): TGTGCCAGCAGCCAGGGACTAGCCTCGGGCGAGCAGTACTTC. The V and J genes are TRBV28 and TRBJ2-7; 9 bases match TRBD2. V shed 6 bases, J shed 6 bases, and the junction held 9 bases outside the gene matches. Per germline, CDR1 MDHEN and CDR2 SYDVKM. CDR3 length: 14 residues.

This clonotype occurred many times. V usage is TRBV11-2 and J usage is TRBJ2-4, with TRBD1 matching 7 bases. V shed 5 bases and J 0 bases; nucleotides not matched to a gene: 13. Per germline, CDR1 SGHAT and CDR2 FQNNGV. This CDR3 is 18 amino acids long. CDR3 in DNA: TGTGCCAGCAGCCCACCATTGTGGCAGGGGGTAGCCAAAAACATTCAGTACTTC. Amino acid sequence: CASSPPLWQGVAKNIQYF.

This clonotype appeared many times. The rearrangement joins TRBV24-1 to TRBJ2-1, with TRBD2 matching 9 bases. Germline V gene lookup returns CDR1 KGHDR and CDR2 SFDVKD. Trimming took 5 bases from V and 6 from J; bases not matched to a gene: 7. There are 15 residues in the CDR3. The CDR3 bases are TGTGCCACCAGTGCAGTAGCGGGAGCACCCAATGAGCAGTTCTTC. Translation gives CATSAVAGAPNEQFF.

This clonotype was picked up many times. The rearrangement links TRBV20-1 to TRBJ2-7; the D gene is possibly TRBD2 (8 bases). The CDR3 extends over 14 amino acids. V gave up 6 bases and J gave up 3 bases, with 18 bases separating them. The V gene's germline CDR1 is DFQATT and CDR2 SNEGSKA (reference sequence). Here the CDR3 DNA reads TGCAGTGCCTCAGGGGGGAGCGGGGGCTACGAGCAGTACTTC. Residues: CSASGGSGGYEQYF.

This clonotype was seen ten or more times. The V and J genes are TRBV7-9 and TRBJ2-6, with D perhaps matching TRBD2 (6 bases). CDR3 size: 18 residues. Germline V lookup: CDR1 SEHNR, CDR2 FQNEAQ (reference sequence). V gave up 4 bases and J gave up 2 bases, with 18 bases separating them. The CDR3 sequence: CASSSGGDFTPGANVLTF. CDR3 coding DNA: TGTGCCAGCAGCTCCGGAGGGGACTTTACGCCTGGGGCCAACGTCCTGACTTTC.

This clonotype appeared once. An end of the junction differs from the germline gene, which may be a read error. J is TRBJ2-1 and V is TRBV2; 8 bases map to TRBD2. CDR3 size: 15 residues. CDR1 is SNHLY, CDR2 FYNNEI, per germline. The DNA of the CDR3 is TGTGCCAGCAGCGCCGGGACTAGGTTATACAATGAGCAGTCCTTC. This gives the protein CASSAGTRLYNEQSF. The full variable domain, its missing parts supplied by reference TRBV2 and TRBJ2-1, is EPEVTQTPSHQVTQMGQEVILRCVPISNHLYFYWYRQILGQKVEFLVSFYNNEISEKSEIFDDQFSVERPDGSNFTLKIRSTKLEDSAMYFCASSAGTRLYNEQSFGPGTRLTVL.

In its sample, this clonotype was seen many times. The chain joins TRBV7-6 to TRBJ2-7; D is uncertain. Germline loops: CDR1 SGHVS, CDR2 FNYEAQ. Trimming left V 5 bases short and J 4 bases short, with 12 bases between. The CDR3 runs 13 residues. This CDR3 is CASSPEGRYEQYF. The CDR3 region has the DNA TGTGCCAGCAGCCCCGAAGGTCGTTACGAGCAGTACTTC.

This clonotype was observed at least ten times. The CDR3 here is CASSAVTSGSGHEQYF. CDR3 nucleotide sequence: TGTGCCAGCAGCGCCGTGACTAGCGGGAGTGGCCACGAGCAGTACTTC. The chain has TRBV13 and TRBJ2-7, with 12 bases lining up with TRBD2. Looked up from germline, CDR1 is PRHDT and CDR2 is FYEKMQ (reference sequence). The CDR3 length is 16 residues. J gave up 5 bases and V 5 bases, and 10 bases lay outside the gene matches.

This clonotype is medium-sized by share. The V and J genes are TRBV29-1 and TRBJ2-2; D might be TRBD2 (6 bases). The V and J ends lost 0 bases and 1 base respectively, with 15 bases between them. The CDR3 runs 17 residues. Germline V CDR1 and CDR2: SQVTM, ANQGSEA. The DNA of the CDR3 is TGCAGCGTTGAAGATCCATGGATGGGAGGGAACACCGGGGAGCTGTTTTTT. Translated, it gives CSVEDPWMGGNTGELFF.

Points on this clonotype: This clone may be a read error of a much larger clone one base away. The conserved final phenylalanine or tryptophan is absent from the CDR3, which likely points to a read error. V usage is TRBV6-5 and J usage is TRBJ1-4; the D gene is possibly TRBD1 (6 bases). CDR1 and CDR2 (germline): MNHEY, SVGAGI. CDR3 length equals 16 residues. Trimming shortened V by 0 bases and J by 7 bases, and 15 bases separated the two germline ends. The CDR3 spells CASSYSISGVPEKLFS. CDR3 in DNA: TGTGCCAGCAGTTACTCGATATCAGGGGTGCCTGAAAAACTGTTTTCT.

This clonotype was counted at least ten times. The genes are TRBV10-1 and TRBJ2-1, with 10 bases that match TRBD2. V lost 10 bases, J lost 5 bases, and 14 bases stayed unmatched. This CDR3 has 16 amino acids. Looked up from germline, CDR1 is WNHNN and CDR2 is SYGVQD (reference sequence). In DNA form, the CDR3 reads TGCGCCACCGGGACTAGCGTCGCGTTTAAGAACAATGAGCAGTTCTTC. Its protein is CATGTSVAFKNNEQFF.

The chain couples TRBV11-3 to TRBJ2-1; 12 bases line up with TRBD2. The CDR3 runs 16 residues. V trimming: 2 bases; J trimming: 3 bases; junction bases outside the gene matches: 2. The germline V gene encodes CDR1 SGHNT and CDR2 YENEEA. The CDR3 region has the DNA TGTGCCAGCAGCTTAAGGACTAGCGGGGTCTACAATGAGCAGTTCTTC. Amino acid sequence: CASSLRTSGVYNEQFF. Full variable domain (remainder filled in from reference TRBV11-3 and TRBJ2-1): EAGVVQSPRYKIIEKKQPVAFWCNPISGHNTLYWYLQNLGQGPELLIRYENEEAVDDSQLPKDRFSAERLKGVDSTLKIQPAELGDSAVYLCASSLRTSGVYNEQFFGPGTRLTVL.

This clonotype was found a few times. The V and J genes are TRBV4-1 and TRBJ2-7; D unclear. The V and J ends lost 2 bases and 7 bases respectively, with 12 bases between them. Looked up from germline, CDR1 is MGHRA and CDR2 is YSYEKL. This CDR3 has 13 residues. In nucleotides, the CDR3 is TGCGCCAGCAGCCAACACCAACCTCAGGAGCAGTACTTC. Amino acids: CASSQHQPQEQYF.

This clonotype was counted between two and nine times. V and J are TRBV5-1 and TRBJ2-5, with TRBD2 identical over 9 bases. The CDR3 loop spans 14 amino acids. V lost 5 bases, J lost 3 bases, and 5 bases stayed unmatched. The V gene's germline CDR1 is SGHRS and CDR2 YFSETQ. The CDR3 reads CASRRTSDKETQYF. In nucleotides, the CDR3 is TGCGCCAGCAGACGGACTAGCGATAAAGAGACCCAGTACTTC.

Of note for this clonotype: A much larger clone differs by one base, so this may be a read error. The V gene is TRBV27, the J gene TRBJ2-6, with TRBD1 matching 9 bases. Germline CDR1 MNHEY, CDR2 SMNVEV (reference sequence). The CDR3 is 17 amino acids. As DNA, the CDR3 is TGTGCCAGCAGTATAACAGGGGGCGTCTCTGGGGCCGACGTCCTGACTTTC. It yields the protein CASSITGGVSGADVLTF.

The J gene is TRBJ2-5, the V gene TRBV30, with D possibly matching TRBD2 (5 bases). CDR3 size: 13 residues. The germline V gene has CDR1 GTSNPN and CDR2 SVGIG (reference sequence). V shed 5 bases and J shed 5 bases, with 15 bases lying between them. Written as DNA, the CDR3 is TGTGCCTGGTGTGATGGACTGAGGGAGACCCAGTACTTC. Residues: CAWCDGLRETQYF.

This clonotype has only a few counts. The V and J genes are TRBV13 and TRBJ2-7; 11 bases fit TRBD1. Unmatched junction bases numbered 6, after V lost 5 bases and J lost 6 bases. The CDR3 has 14 amino acids. Germline lookup yields CDR1 PRHDT and CDR2 FYEKMQ (reference sequence). The CDR3 sequence: CASSTGQGVGEQYF. The CDR3 DNA sequence: TGTGCCAGCAGCACGGGACAGGGGGTCGGCGAGCAGTACTTC. Combining the CDR3 with reference TRBV13 and TRBJ2-7 gives the whole variable domain AAGVIQSPRHLIKEKRETATLKCYPIPRHDTVYWYQQGPGQDPQFLISFYEKMQSDKGSIPDRFSAQQFSDYHSELNMSSLELGDSALYFCASSTGQGVGEQYFGPGTRLTVT.